This passage covers 22 T cell receptor beta chains from one sample sequenced in a study of cytomegalovirus exposure and HLA in healthy donors. With 60 Vbeta and 13 Jbeta primers, the PCR was carried out. Profiling relied on immunoSEQ multiplex PCR, and the TCRdb table lists in-frame clones only, not all of them. This sample has roughly 190,000 clones, with 75% to 85% found just once. Sample: PBMCs. These receptors came from a woman younger than 35 in good health and CMV-seronegative.

This chain links TRBV7-9 with TRBJ2-7; 7 bases match TRBD1. Trimming removed 5 bases from V and 6 bases from J; junction bases left unmatched: 7. The CDR3 has 13 residues. Per the germline V gene, CDR1 is SEHNR and CDR2 is FQNEAQ (reference sequence). CDR3 residues: CASSRDSEGEQYF. DNA of the CDR3: TGTGCCAGCAGCCGGGACAGCGAGGGCGAGCAGTACTTC.

This chain links TRBV5-4 with TRBJ2-3, with TRBD2 matching over 8 bases. Trimming at V came to 0 bases and at J to 3 bases, leaving 6 bases not matched to a gene. Germline CDR1 reads SGHNT; CDR2 reads YYREEE (reference sequence). The CDR3 consists of 16 residues. CDR3 amino acids: CASSLVAGGGTDTQYF. CDR3 nucleotide sequence: TGTGCCAGCAGCTTGGTGGCGGGGGGAGGGACAGATACGCAGTATTTT.

The chain joins TRBV27 to TRBJ2-1; TRBD2 matches 12 bases. V lost 6 bases, J lost 8 bases, and 8 bases stayed unmatched. The CDR3 loop spans 15 amino acids. Germline V lookup: CDR1 MNHEY, CDR2 SMNVEV (reference sequence). The CDR3, as DNA: TGTGCCAGCAGCCTAGCGGGAGGGCGGAAGGATGAGCAGTTCTTC. It translates to CASSLAGGRKDEQFF.

The CDR3 region has the DNA TGTGCCAGCAGTACAGGCGTCTACGAGCAGTACTTC. This gives the protein CASSTGVYEQYF. The V gene is TRBV6-5, the J gene TRBJ2-7, with TRBD1 as a possible D gene (5 bases). Germline V gives CDR1 MNHEY, CDR2 SVGAGI. The CDR3 extends over 12 amino acids. V was shortened by 5 bases and J by 3 bases, with 8 bases between the two germline ends.

The chain carries TRBV12-5 and TRBJ2-1, with TRBD1 as a possible D gene (6 bases). Germline CDR1 LGHNT, CDR2 FRNRAP. The CDR3 extends over 15 amino acids. The V end lost 2 bases, the J end lost 6 bases, and 14 bases lay between the germline ends. Written as DNA, the CDR3 is TGTGCTAGTGGTTTGTCACAGGGATACCCCAATGAGCAGTTCTTC. It codes for CASGLSQGYPNEQFF.

This clone has only one observation. The chain couples TRBV27 to TRBJ1-4; TRBD1 matches at 8 bases. V was clipped by 10 bases and J by 0 bases; unmatched bases: 4. CDR1 and CDR2 from the germline V gene are MNHEY and SMNVEV (reference sequence). The CDR3 length is 14 residues. The CDR3 DNA follows: TGTGCCACCCGGGACAGGACAACTAATGAAAAACTGTTTTTT. Translated: CATRDRTTNEKLFF.

V is TRBV19 and J is TRBJ1-1; D gene uncertain. The CDR3 is 13 residues long. Trimming stripped 8 bases from V and 4 bases from J, with 14 bases between. Germline V gives CDR1 LNHDA, CDR2 SQIVND (reference sequence). The DNA of the CDR3 is TGTGCCAGTGCTGTCGCGTTTACCACTGAAGCTTTCTTT. It translates to CASAVAFTTEAFF. The full variable domain, its missing parts supplied by reference TRBV19 and TRBJ1-1, is DGGITQSPKYLFRKEGQNVTLSCEQNLNHDAMYWYRQDPGQGLRLIYYSQIVNDFQKGDIAEGYSVSREKKESFPLTVTSAQKNPTAFYLCASAVAFTTEAFFGQGTRLTVV.

The chain recombines TRBV25-1 with TRBJ2-7, with 8 bases matching TRBD1. The CDR3 has 16 amino acids. The germline V gene has CDR1 MGHDK and CDR2 SYGVNS. V lost 8 bases, J lost 5 bases, and 17 bases stayed unmatched. The CDR3 region has the DNA TGTGCCAGCGGATCATTGGGAACCGGGACAGGTGACGAGCAGTACTTC. As protein: CASGSLGTGTGDEQYF.

The rearrangement joins TRBV6-5 to TRBJ2-5; maybe TRBD2 (6 bases). The J call is doubtful: the DNA matches TRBJ2-7 better. Germline V lookup: CDR1 MNHEY, CDR2 SVGAGI. The CDR3 is 15 residues long. CDR3 nucleotides: TGTGCCAGCAGTTACTCGCAGGTAGCGGCCTACGAGCAGTACTTC. The encoded protein is CASSYSQVAAYEQYF.

This clone has only a few counts. This chain connects TRBV30 to TRBJ2-1; 12 nucleotides match TRBD2. The CDR3 is made up of 17 amino acids. J was trimmed by 5 bases and V by 5 bases; bases with no gene match: 13. Germline V gives CDR1 GTSNPN, CDR2 SVGIG (reference sequence). Written as DNA, the CDR3 is TGTGCCTGGGGAGGAACCCGGACTAGCGGGGTCGACAATGAGCAGTTCTTC. Its protein is CAWGGTRTSGVDNEQFF.

The J gene is TRBJ2-3, the V gene TRBV7-6; D ambiguous. The CDR3 runs 14 residues. With 3 bases removed from V and 1 base from J, the gap between germline ends came to 8 bases. From germline, CDR1 is SGHVS and CDR2 FNYEAQ. CDR3 sequence (DNA): TGTGCCAGCAGCTTCGGGTCGGGCACAGATACGCAGTATTTT. Translating it yields CASSFGSGTDTQYF.

This chain links TRBV7-8 with TRBJ1-5; D call uncertain. Trimming pared 5 bases from V and 3 bases from J, leaving 11 bases between. CDR1 and CDR2 (germline): SGHVS, FQNEAQ. This CDR3 spans 14 amino acids. The CDR3 loop is CASSPRTDNQPQHF. The CDR3 bases are TGTGCCAGCAGCCCCCGTACAGACAATCAGCCCCAGCATTTT.

V gene TRBV27 combines with J gene TRBJ2-7; 11 positions match TRBD1. The germline V gene encodes CDR1 MNHEY and CDR2 SMNVEV (reference sequence). This CDR3 region has 16 residues. V shed 6 bases and J 4 bases; nucleotides not matched to a gene: 11. The CDR3 protein is CASSAPAGTGGYEQYF. The CDR3 DNA reads as TGTGCCAGCAGCGCCCCCGCCGGGACAGGGGGATACGAGCAGTACTTC.

The chain joins TRBV7-8 to TRBJ1-5; 8 bases fit TRBD1. The germline V gene has CDR1 SGHVS and CDR2 FQNEAQ. V lost 5 bases and J lost 6; bases outside the gene matches: 6. This CDR3 region has 14 residues. CDR3 nucleotide sequence: TGTGCCAGCAGCATCCTCAGGGGGCGTCAGCCCCAGCATTTT. It encodes CASSILRGRQPQHF.

V and J are TRBV29-1 and TRBJ1-1; no reliable D call. The CDR3 is 13 amino acids. V lost 4 bases and J lost 5, with 14 bases in between. Germline CDR1 SQVTM, CDR2 ANQGSEA. This CDR3 reads CSVGTGSGTEAFF. In DNA form, the CDR3 reads TGCAGCGTTGGGACGGGGTCGGGGACTGAAGCTTTCTTT.

This clone was picked up one time. This chain links TRBV30 with TRBJ2-2; 10 bases line up with TRBD2. Germline loops: CDR1 GTSNPN, CDR2 SVGIG (reference sequence). Losses at the gene ends were 0 bases for V and 1 base for J; bases not matched to a gene: 5. The CDR3 covers 17 residues. The CDR3 DNA follows: TGTGCCTGGAGTGTTTCCCGGACTAGCGGGAACACCGGGGAGCTGTTTTTT. It codes for CAWSVSRTSGNTGELFF.

V and J are TRBV7-8 and TRBJ2-2, with a tentative D call TRBD2 (5 bases). The CDR3 loop spans 13 amino acids. V lost 2 bases to trimming and J lost 5 bases, with 6 bases between them. Germline assignment: CDR1 SGHVS and CDR2 FQNEAQ. The CDR3 protein is CASSLRETGELFF. The CDR3 bases are TGTGCCAGCAGCTTAAGGGAGACCGGGGAGCTGTTTTTT.

This rearrangement joins TRBV19 to TRBJ1-4; a possible D gene is TRBD1 (5 bases). The CDR3 is 15 amino acids. V lost 5 bases and J 8 bases, leaving 18 bases between the germline ends. CDR1 is LNHDA and CDR2 is SQIVND in the germline V gene (reference sequence). The CDR3 region has the DNA TGTGCCAGTAGTTCTTGGCGGACGAAGGGGGAAAAACTGTTTTTT. Translating gives CASSSWRTKGEKLFF. Combining the CDR3 with reference TRBV19 and TRBJ1-4 gives the whole variable domain DGGITQSPKYLFRKEGQNVTLSCEQNLNHDAMYWYRQDPGQGLRLIYYSQIVNDFQKGDIAEGYSVSREKKESFPLTVTSAQKNPTAFYLCASSSWRTKGEKLFFGSGTQLSVL.

The chain couples TRBV13 to TRBJ2-7, with 10 bases lining up with TRBD2. The V gene end was trimmed by 3 bases and the J gene end by 3 bases; junction bases not matched to a gene: 2. Germline V CDR1 and CDR2: PRHDT, FYEKMQ (reference sequence). This CDR3 has 14 residues. CDR3 in DNA: TGTGCCAGCAGCTTCACTAGCGGGATCTACGAGCAGTACTTC. Its protein product is CASSFTSGIYEQYF.

The V gene is TRBV5-1, the J gene TRBJ2-5; 9 bases fit TRBD1. The length of the CDR3 is 15 residues. J gave up 5 bases and V 3 bases, and 8 bases lay outside the gene matches. Germline lookup yields CDR1 SGHRS and CDR2 YFSETQ. The CDR3 DNA sequence: TGCGCCAGCAGCTCCGACAGGGGGGAGGTGGAGACCCAGTACTTC. Encoded protein: CASSSDRGEVETQYF.

The V call is TRBV18, the J call TRBJ1-1, with D possibly matching TRBD1 (5 bases). Trimming removed 5 bases at V and 3 bases at J, with 10 bases between. CDR3 size: 13 residues. CDR1 and CDR2 from the germline V gene are KGHSH and LQKENI. The CDR3 is CASSAGMDTEAFF. The CDR3, as DNA: TGTGCCAGCTCAGCAGGGATGGACACTGAAGCTTTCTTT.

V and J are TRBV14 and TRBJ2-5; D not certain. Germline CDR1 reads SGHDN; CDR2 reads FVKESK. The V gene lost 1 base and the J gene lost 1 base, with 4 bases spanning the gap. The CDR3 is made up of 13 amino acids. CDR3 sequence: CASSQAGQETQYF. Written as DNA, the CDR3 is TGTGCCAGCAGCCAAGCAGGCCAAGAGACCCAGTACTTC.